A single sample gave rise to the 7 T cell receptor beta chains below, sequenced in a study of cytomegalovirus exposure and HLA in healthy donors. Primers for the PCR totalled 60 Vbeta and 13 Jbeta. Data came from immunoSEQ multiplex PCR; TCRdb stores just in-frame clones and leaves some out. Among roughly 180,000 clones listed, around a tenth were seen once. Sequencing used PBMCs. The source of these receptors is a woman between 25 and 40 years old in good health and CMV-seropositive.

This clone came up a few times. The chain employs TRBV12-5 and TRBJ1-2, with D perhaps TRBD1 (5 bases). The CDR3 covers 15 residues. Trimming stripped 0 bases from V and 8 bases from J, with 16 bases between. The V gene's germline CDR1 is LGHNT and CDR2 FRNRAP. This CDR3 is CASGLVDGGVGGYTF. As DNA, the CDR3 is TGTGCTAGTGGTTTGGTAGATGGGGGGGTCGGCGGCTACACCTTC.

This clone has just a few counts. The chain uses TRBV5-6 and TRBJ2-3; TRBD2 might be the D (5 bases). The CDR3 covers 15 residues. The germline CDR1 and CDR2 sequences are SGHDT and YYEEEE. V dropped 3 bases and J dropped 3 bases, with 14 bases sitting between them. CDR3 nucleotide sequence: TGTGCCAGCAGCTCACCTACGCGGGCTACAGATACGCAGTATTTT. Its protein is CASSSPTRATDTQYF.

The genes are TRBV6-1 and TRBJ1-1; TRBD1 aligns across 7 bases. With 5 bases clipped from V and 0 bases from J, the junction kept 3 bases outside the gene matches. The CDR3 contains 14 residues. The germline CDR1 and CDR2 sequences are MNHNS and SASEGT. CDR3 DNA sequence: TGTGCCAGCAGTTTGACAGGGATGAACACTGAAGCTTTCTTT. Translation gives CASSLTGMNTEAFF.

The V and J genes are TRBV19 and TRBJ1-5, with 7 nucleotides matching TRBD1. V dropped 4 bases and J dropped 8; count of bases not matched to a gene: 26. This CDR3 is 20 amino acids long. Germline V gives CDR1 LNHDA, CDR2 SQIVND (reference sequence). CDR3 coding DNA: TGTGCCAGTAGTACGCTAGAGGGGCACAATCAGCTAGGGGGCAGGGAGCCCCAGCATTTT. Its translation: CASSTLEGHNQLGGREPQHF.

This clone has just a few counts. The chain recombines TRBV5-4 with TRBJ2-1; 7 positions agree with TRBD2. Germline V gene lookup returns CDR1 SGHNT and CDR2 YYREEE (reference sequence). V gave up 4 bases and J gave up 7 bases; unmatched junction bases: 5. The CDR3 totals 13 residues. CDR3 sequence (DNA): TGTGCCAGCAGCGGGGGACTAAAGAATGAGCAGTTCTTC. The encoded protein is CASSGGLKNEQFF.

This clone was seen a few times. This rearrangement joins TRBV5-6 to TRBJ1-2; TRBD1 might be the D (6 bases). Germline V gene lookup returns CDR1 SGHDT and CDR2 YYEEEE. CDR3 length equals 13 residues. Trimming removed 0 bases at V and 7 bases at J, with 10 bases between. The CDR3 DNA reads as TGTGCCAGCAGCTTGGCTCCAGGGGTTGGCTACACCTTC. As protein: CASSLAPGVGYTF.

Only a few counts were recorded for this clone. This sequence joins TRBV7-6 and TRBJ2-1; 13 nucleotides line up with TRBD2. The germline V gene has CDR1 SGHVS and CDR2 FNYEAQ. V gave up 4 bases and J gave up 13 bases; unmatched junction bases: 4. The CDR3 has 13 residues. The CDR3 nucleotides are TGTGCCAGCAGCTCCGGGACTAGCGGGAAACAGTTCTTC. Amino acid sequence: CASSSGTSGKQFF.